This TCR beta chain was obtained from a study of T cell repertoires in cytomegalovirus infection. For the study at large: An indication of both CMV infection and matching HLA type came from public TCR beta signatures. Whole-study results and caveats: In two of eight donors, the top clonotype was HLA-C-restricted CMV-specific.

In TCRdb, the reads were re-called with MiXCR into one record per CDR3 protein. This table holds approximately 180,000 distinct CDR3 sequences, 17% found once. The trim removed 2 bases at V and 2 bases at J, leaving 4 bases unmatched. CDR3 length: 16 amino acids. Germline V gene sequence: CDR1 MNHNY, CDR2 SVGAGI (reference sequence). Only a few counts were recorded for this clonotype. Its antigen is unknown. The sequenced sample was CD8+ T cells from PBMCs. The V gene is TRBV6-6, the J gene TRBJ1-5; 9 nucleotides match TRBD1. This TCR derives from a human donor in good health (CMV status not recorded). Some clones in this sample may be carry-over from other donors' samples. The CDR3 loop reads CASSYATGGGNQPQHF. As DNA, the CDR3 is TGTGCCAGCAGTTACGCGACAGGGGGTGGCAATCAGCCCCAGCATTTT.